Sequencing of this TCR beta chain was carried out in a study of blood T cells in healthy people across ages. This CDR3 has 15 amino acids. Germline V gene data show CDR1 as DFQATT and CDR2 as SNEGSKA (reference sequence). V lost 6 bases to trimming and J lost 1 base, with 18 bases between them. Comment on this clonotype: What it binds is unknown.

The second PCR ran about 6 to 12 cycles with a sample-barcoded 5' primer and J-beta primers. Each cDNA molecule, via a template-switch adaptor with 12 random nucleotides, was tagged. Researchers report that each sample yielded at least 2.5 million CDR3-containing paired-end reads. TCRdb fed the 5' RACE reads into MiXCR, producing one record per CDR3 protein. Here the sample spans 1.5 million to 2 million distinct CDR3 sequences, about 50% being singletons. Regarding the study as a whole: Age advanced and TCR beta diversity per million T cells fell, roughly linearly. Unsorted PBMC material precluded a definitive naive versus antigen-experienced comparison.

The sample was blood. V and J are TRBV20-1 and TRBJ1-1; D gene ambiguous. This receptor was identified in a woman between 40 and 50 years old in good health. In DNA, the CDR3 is TGCAGTGCATCAAAAGGGCCGGGTGCGAACACTGAAGCTTTCTTT. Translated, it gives CSASKGPGANTEAFF.